This is a list of T cell receptor beta chains from one sample in a study of beta chain features in type 1 diabetes. The data were produced by immunoSEQ multiplex PCR, yet TCRdb's version contains in-frame clones alone and is incomplete. The sample records 640,000 or so clones, about 14% being singletons. The sample consisted of naive CD4+ T cells from blood. Receptors originate from a man younger than 35 with type 1 diabetes. Each CDR3 is given with its conserved first and last residue. The D gene is left open where the match is weak. A clone size is listed for some rows: how often the clone was seen (once, few, many), or a class if it is expanded.

V gene	clone size	J gene	D gene	CDR3 protein	CDR3 DNA
TRBV9	-	TRBJ2-5	-	CASSPKGGPETQYF	TGTGCCAGCAGCCCAAAGGGGGGCCCAGAGACCCAGTACTTC
TRBV7-9	few	TRBJ2-1	-	CASSAKGYLWTSDTEQFF	TGTGCCAGCAGCGCTAAGGGCTATTTATGGACTTCGGACACTGAGCAGTTCTTC
TRBV5-1	-	TRBJ2-1	TRBD2	CASSFVLAGPNEQFF	TGCGCCAGCAGCTTTGTACTAGCGGGACCCAATGAGCAGTTCTTC
TRBV30	few	TRBJ2-3	-	CAWIVPGHSTDTQYF	TGTGCCTGGATTGTCCCGGGACACAGCACAGATACGCAGTATTTT
TRBV5-4	few	TRBJ1-2	-	CASSNPGPAGYGYTF	TGTGCCAGCAGTAACCCAGGGCCCGCAGGCTATGGCTACACCTTC
TRBV6-5	few	TRBJ1-2	-	CASHTYGYTF	TGTGCCAGCCACACCTATGGCTACACCTTC
TRBV7-9	few	TRBJ2-5	-	CASSPYIQETQYF	TGTGCCAGCAGCCCATACATCCAAGAGACCCAGTACTTC
TRBV9	-	TRBJ1-2	-	CASSPPGTKEDRGYTF	TGTGCCAGCAGCCCCCCAGGTACTAAAGAGGACCGGGGCTACACCTTC
TRBV27	few	TRBJ2-2	-	CASSFWRSGELFF	TGTGCCAGCAGTTTCTGGAGATCCGGGGAGCTGTTTTTT
TRBV7-9	few	TRBJ1-3	-	CASSQQGNTIYF	TGTGCCAGCAGCCAACAGGGAAACACCATATATTTT
TRBV25-1	-	TRBJ1-1	-	CASSEGGVANTEAFF	TGTGCCAGCAGTGAAGGAGGGGTTGCGAACACTGAAGCTTTCTTT
TRBV18	few	TRBJ1-5	-	CASSPLEVGLNQPQHF	TGTGCCAGCTCACCACTAGAAGTGGGCCTCAATCAGCCCCAGCATTTT
TRBV30	few	TRBJ2-3	TRBD2	CAWSVGLAGYNTQYF	TGTGCCTGGAGTGTAGGACTAGCGGGGTACAATACGCAGTATTTT
TRBV9	-	TRBJ1-6	-	CASSSQGVANSPLHF	TGTGCCAGCAGCTCCCAGGGAGTAGCTAATTCACCCCTCCACTTT
TRBV6-1	few	TRBJ2-3	-	CASSEASSTDTQYF	TGTGCCAGCAGTGAAGCATCTAGCACAGATACGCAGTATTTT
TRBV30	-	TRBJ1-1	-	CAWSRAERRNTEAFF	TGTGCCTGGAGTCGGGCGGAACGGCGGAACACTGAAGCTTTCTTT
TRBV7-2	few	TRBJ2-7	-	CASSFSSYEQYF	TGTGCCAGCAGCTTCAGCTCCTACGAGCAGTACTTC
TRBV4-3	-	TRBJ1-1	TRBD1	CASSPAGTGHGAFF	TGCGCCAGCAGCCCAGCGGGGACAGGGCATGGAGCTTTCTTT
TRBV7-6	few	TRBJ2-2	-	CASSLFGNTGELFF	TGTGCCAGCAGCTTATTCGGAAACACCGGGGAGCTGTTTTTT
TRBV5-1	-	TRBJ2-7	-	CASRTANAYEQYF	TGCGCCAGCAGAACAGCCAATGCCTACGAGCAGTACTTC
TRBV7-2	few	TRBJ1-1	-	CASSPQTAGGFGTEAFF	TGTGCCAGCAGCCCCCAGACCGCGGGGGGGTTCGGCACTGAAGCTTTCTTT
TRBV7-2	-	TRBJ2-7	-	CASSQLSGGNEQYF	TGTGCCAGCAGCCAGCTTTCTGGCGGGAACGAGCAGTACTTC
TRBV4-1	few	TRBJ2-1	-	CASSQDMTEGGLANEQFF	TGCGCCAGCAGCCAAGATATGACCGAGGGCGGTCTGGCGAATGAGCAGTTCTTC
TRBV4-1	-	TRBJ2-1	-	CASSQVLYEQFF	TGCGCCAGCAGCCAAGTACTCTATGAGCAGTTCTTC
TRBV29-1	-	TRBJ1-2	-	CSGLVGTYGYTF	TGCAGCGGACTAGTCGGGACCTATGGCTACACCTTC
TRBV7-2	few	TRBJ2-5	TRBD2	CASSQNRPSGLGETQYF	TGTGCCAGCAGCCAGAATCGCCCTAGCGGGCTAGGGGAGACCCAGTACTTC
TRBV7-2	once	TRBJ1-2	-	CASSPYRVVDYGYTF	TGTGCCAGCAGCCCCTACAGGGTTGTCGACTATGGCTACACCTTC
TRBV5-1	few	TRBJ2-3	TRBD2	CASSLEASGTTDTQYF	TGCGCCAGCAGCTTGGAAGCTAGCGGAACCACAGATACGCAGTATTTT
TRBV7-2	few	TRBJ2-5	-	CASSLRQVETQYF	TGTGCCAGCAGCTTACGACAGGTAGAGACCCAGTACTTC
TRBV7-2	-	TRBJ1-2	-	CASSLRQGRDGYTF	TGTGCCAGCAGCTTAAGGCAGGGGCGGGATGGCTACACCTTC
TRBV27	-	TRBJ1-2	TRBD1	CASSLGQGRHYGYTF	TGTGCCAGCAGTTTAGGACAGGGTAGGCACTATGGCTACACCTTC
TRBV7-9	-	TRBJ2-7	-	CATRSRGGEQYF	TGTGCCACCAGATCGAGGGGAGGCGAGCAGTACTTC
TRBV7-2	-	TRBJ2-3	-	CASRRGVSTDTQYF	TGTGCCAGCAGGCGCGGGGTCAGCACAGATACGCAGTATTTT
TRBV18	-	TRBJ2-3	-	CASSQRQDRSTDTQYF	TGTGCCAGCTCACAACGACAGGACCGAAGCACAGATACGCAGTATTTT
TRBV7-9	few	TRBJ2-6	-	CASSLEMSGANVLTF	TGTGCCAGCAGCTTAGAGATGTCTGGGGCCAACGTCCTGACTTTC
TRBV19	-	TRBJ2-1	-	CASSPLLGVKQFF	TGTGCCAGTAGTCCCCTCCTGGGGGTTAAGCAGTTCTTC
TRBV5-4	few	TRBJ2-1	-	CASSFGRATEQFF	TGTGCCAGCAGCTTTGGACGGGCCACTGAGCAGTTCTTC
TRBV30	-	TRBJ1-1	-	CAWRQGSHTEAFF	TGTGCCTGGAGGCAGGGAAGTCACACTGAAGCTTTCTTT
TRBV2	few	TRBJ1-1	-	CASSEMVEAFF	TGTGCCAGCAGTGAGATGGTTGAAGCTTTCTTT
TRBV2	-	TRBJ1-4	-	CASRFISNEKLFF	TGTGCCAGCAGATTTATCTCTAATGAAAAACTGTTTTTT
TRBV9	-	TRBJ2-3	-	CASSVGVTDTQYF	TGTGCCAGCAGCGTAGGGGTCACAGATACGCAGTATTTT
TRBV7-9	-	TRBJ2-1	TRBD1	CASQGQYNEQFF	TGTGCCAGCCAGGGACAGTACAATGAGCAGTTCTTC